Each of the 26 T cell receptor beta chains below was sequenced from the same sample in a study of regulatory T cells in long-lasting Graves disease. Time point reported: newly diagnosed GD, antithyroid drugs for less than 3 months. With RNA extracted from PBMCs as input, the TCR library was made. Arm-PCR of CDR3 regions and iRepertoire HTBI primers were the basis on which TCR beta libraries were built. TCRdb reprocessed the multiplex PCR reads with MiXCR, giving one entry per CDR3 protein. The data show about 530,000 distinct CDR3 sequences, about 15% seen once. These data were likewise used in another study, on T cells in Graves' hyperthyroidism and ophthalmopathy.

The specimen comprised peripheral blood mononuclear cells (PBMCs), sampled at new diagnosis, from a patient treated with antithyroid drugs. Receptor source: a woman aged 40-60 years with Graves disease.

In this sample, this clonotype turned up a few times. This chain's CDR3 is CASSLQGRKLFF. The CDR3 nucleotides read TGTGCCAGCAGCCTACAGGGACGAAAACTGTTTTTT. V gene TRBV5-4 combines with J gene TRBJ1-4; D may be TRBD1 (6 bases). The germline CDR1 and CDR2 sequences are SGHNT and YYREEE (reference sequence). The CDR3 is made up of 12 amino acids. V gave up 4 bases and J gave up 10 bases, with 11 bases separating them.

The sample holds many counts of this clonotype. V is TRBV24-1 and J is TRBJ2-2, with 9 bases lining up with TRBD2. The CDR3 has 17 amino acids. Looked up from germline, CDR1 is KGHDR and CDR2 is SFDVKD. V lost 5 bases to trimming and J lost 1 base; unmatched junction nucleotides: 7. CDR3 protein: CATSAPSGAKNTGELFF. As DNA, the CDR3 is TGTGCCACCAGTGCTCCTAGCGGGGCCAAGAACACCGGGGAGCTGTTTTTT.

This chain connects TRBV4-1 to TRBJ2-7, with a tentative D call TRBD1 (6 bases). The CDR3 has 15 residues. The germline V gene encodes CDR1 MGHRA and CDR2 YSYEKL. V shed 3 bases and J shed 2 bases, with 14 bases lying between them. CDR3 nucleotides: TGCGCCAGCAGCCAGCCTCCAACAGGGACCTACGAGCAGTACTTC. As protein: CASSQPPTGTYEQYF.

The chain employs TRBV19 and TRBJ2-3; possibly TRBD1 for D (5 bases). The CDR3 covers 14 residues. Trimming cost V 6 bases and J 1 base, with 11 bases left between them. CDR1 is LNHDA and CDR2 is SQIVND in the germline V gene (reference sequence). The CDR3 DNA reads TGTGCCAGTAGCAGGGCGGAAGGCACAGATACGCAGTATTTT. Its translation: CASSRAEGTDTQYF.

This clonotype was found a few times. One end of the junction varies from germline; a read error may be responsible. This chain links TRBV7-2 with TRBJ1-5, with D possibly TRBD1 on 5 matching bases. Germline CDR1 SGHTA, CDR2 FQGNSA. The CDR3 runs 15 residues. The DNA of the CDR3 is TGTGCCAGCTGCTTTTCGGACATCATGAATCAGCCCCAGCATTTT. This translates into CASCFSDIMNQPQHF.

The CDR3 coding sequence is TGTGCCTCCGGACTAGCGGGGAACACCGGGGAGCTGTTTTTT. Amino acid sequence: CASGLAGNTGELFF. The chain is built from TRBV6-1 and TRBJ2-2; 11 bases line up with TRBD2. The CDR3 contains 14 residues. Germline CDR1 and CDR2: MNHNS and SASEGT. The V and J ends lost 11 bases and 1 base, in that order; junction bases with no gene match: 3.

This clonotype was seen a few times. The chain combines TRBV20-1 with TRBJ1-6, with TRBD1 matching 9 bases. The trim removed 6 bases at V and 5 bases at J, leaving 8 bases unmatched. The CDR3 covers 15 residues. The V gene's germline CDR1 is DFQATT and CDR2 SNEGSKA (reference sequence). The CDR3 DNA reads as TGCAGTGCCAGGAGACAGGGGGAGAATAATTCACCCCTCCACTTT. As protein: CSARRQGENNSPLHF.

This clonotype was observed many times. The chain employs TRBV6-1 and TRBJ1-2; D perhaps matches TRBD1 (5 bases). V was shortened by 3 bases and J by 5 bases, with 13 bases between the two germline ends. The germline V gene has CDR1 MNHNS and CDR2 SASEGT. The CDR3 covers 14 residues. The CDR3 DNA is TGTGCCAGCAGTGATTATTCTGCAGGGTATGGCTACACCTTC. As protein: CASSDYSAGYGYTF.

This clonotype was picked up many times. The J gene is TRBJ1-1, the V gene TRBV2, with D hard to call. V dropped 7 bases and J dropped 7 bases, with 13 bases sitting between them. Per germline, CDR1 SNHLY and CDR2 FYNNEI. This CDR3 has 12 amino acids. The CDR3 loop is CASTRDGDEAFF. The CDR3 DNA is TGTGCCAGCACCCGAGACGGGGATGAAGCTTTCTTT.

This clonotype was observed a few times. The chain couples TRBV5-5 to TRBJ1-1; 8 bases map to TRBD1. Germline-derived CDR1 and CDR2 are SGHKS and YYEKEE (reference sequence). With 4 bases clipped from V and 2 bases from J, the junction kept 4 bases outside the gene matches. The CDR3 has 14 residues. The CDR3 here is CASSRGQVNTEAFF. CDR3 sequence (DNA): TGTGCCAGCAGCCGGGGACAGGTAAACACTGAAGCTTTCTTT.

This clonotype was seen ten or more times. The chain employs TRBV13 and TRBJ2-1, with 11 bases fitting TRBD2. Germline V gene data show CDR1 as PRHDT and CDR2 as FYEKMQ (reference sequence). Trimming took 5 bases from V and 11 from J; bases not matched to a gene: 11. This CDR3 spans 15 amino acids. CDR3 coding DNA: TGTGCCAGCAGCGACGGGACTAGCGGTGGCACGAAGCAGTTCTTC. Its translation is CASSDGTSGGTKQFF.

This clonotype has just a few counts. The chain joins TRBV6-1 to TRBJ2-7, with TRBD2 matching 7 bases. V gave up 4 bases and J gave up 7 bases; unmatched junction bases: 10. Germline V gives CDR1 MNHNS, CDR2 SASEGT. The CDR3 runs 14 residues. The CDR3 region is CASSALMGGGEQYF. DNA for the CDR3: TGTGCCAGCAGTGCACTTATGGGGGGGGGTGAGCAGTACTTC.

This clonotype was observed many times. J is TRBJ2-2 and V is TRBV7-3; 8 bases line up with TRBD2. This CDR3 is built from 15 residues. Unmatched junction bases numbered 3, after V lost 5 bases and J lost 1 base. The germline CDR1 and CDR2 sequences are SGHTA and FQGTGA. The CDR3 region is CASSRGGRNTGELFF. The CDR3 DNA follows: TGTGCCAGCAGCCGCGGGGGGAGGAACACCGGGGAGCTGTTTTTT.

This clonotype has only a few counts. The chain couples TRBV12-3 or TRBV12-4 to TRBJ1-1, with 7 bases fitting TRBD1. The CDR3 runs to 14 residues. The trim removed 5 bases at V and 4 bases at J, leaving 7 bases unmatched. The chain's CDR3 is CASSLQDRVTEAFF. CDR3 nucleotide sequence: TGTGCCAGCAGTCTTCAAGACAGGGTCACTGAAGCTTTCTTT.

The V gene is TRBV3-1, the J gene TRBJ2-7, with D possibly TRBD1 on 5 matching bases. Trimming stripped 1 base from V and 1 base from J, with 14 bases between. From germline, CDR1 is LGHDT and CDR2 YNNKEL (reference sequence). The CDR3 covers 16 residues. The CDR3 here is CASSQVKGVLSYEQYF. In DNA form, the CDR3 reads TGTGCCAGCAGCCAAGTTAAAGGGGTTTTATCCTACGAGCAGTACTTC.

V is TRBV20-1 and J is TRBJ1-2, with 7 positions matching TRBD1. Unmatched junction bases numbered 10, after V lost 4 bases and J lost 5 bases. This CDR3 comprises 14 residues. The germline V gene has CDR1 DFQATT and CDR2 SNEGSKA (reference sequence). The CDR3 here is CSANYQGVVYGYTF. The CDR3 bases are TGCAGTGCTAACTATCAGGGGGTCGTTTATGGCTACACCTTC.

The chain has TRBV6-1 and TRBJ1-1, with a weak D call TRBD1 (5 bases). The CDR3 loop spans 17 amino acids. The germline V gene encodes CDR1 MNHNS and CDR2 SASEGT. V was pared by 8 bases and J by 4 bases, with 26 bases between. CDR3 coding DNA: TGTGCCAGCCAGGGTACACTTAGACAGTATATTTCCACTGAAGCTTTCTTT. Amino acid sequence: CASQGTLRQYISTEAFF.

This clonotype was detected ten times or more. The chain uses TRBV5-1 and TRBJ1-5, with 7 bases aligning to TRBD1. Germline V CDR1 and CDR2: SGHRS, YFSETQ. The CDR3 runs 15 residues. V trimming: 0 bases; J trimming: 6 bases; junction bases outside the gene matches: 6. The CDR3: CASSLAGTEFQPQHF. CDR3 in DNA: TGCGCCAGCAGCTTGGCCGGGACAGAATTTCAGCCCCAGCATTTT.

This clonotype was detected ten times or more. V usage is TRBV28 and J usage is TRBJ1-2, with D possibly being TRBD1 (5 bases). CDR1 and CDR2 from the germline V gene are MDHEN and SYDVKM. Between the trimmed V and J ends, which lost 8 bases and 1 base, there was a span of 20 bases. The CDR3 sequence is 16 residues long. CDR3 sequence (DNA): TGTGCCAGCGAAGGGACGGCGGCCCCTCTTAACTATGGCTACACCTTC. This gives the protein CASEGTAAPLNYGYTF.

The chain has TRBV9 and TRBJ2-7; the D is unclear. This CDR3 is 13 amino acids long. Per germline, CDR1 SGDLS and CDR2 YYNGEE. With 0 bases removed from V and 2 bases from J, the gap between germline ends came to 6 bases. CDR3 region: CASSVAIPYEQYF. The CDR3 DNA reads TGTGCCAGCAGCGTAGCTATTCCCTACGAGCAGTACTTC.

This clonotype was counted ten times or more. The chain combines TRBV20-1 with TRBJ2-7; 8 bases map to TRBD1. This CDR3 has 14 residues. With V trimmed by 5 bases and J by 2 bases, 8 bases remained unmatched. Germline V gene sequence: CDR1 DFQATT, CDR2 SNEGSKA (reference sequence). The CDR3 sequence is CSASTGDGPYEQYF. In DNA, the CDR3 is TGCAGTGCTTCGACAGGGGACGGCCCCTACGAGCAGTACTTC.

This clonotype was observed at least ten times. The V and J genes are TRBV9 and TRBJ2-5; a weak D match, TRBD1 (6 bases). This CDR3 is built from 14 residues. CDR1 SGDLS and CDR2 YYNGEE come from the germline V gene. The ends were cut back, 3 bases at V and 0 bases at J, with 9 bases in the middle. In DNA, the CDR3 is TGTGCCAGCAGCGCCGGGACAAACCAAGAGACCCAGTACTTC. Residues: CASSAGTNQETQYF.

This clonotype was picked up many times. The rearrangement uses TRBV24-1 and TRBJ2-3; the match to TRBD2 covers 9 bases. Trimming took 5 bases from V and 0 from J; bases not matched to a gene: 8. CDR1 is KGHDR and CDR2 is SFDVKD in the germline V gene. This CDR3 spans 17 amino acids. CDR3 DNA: TGTGCCACCAGTGCGGCTAGCGGGGTCGCTAGCACAGATACGCAGTATTTT. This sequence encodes CATSAASGVASTDTQYF.

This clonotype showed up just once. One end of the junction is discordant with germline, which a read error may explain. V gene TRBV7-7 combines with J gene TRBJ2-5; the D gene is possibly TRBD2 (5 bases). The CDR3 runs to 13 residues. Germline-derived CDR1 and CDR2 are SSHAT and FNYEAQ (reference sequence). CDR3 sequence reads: CASSDSRRETQYF. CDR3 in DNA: TGTGCTAGCAGCGACTCACGGAGGGAGACCCAGTACTTC. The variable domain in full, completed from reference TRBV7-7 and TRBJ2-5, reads GAGVSQSPRYKVTKRGQDVTLRCDPISSHATLYWYQQALGQGPEFLTYFNYEAQPDKSGLPSDRFSAERPEGSISTLTIQRTEQRDSAMYRCASSDSRRETQYFGPGTRLLVL.

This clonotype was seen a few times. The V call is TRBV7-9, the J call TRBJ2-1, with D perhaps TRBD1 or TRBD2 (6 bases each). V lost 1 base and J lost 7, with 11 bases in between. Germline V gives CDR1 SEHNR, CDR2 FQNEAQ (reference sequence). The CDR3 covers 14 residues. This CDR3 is CASSLEGGLNEQFF. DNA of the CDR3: TGTGCCAGCAGCTTAGAGGGGGGTCTAAATGAGCAGTTCTTC. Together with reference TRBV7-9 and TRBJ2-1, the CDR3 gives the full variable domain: DTGVSQNPRHKITKRGQNVTFRCDPISEHNRLYWYRQTLGQGPEFLTYFQNEAQLEKSRLLSDRFSAERPKGSFSTLEIQRTEQGDSAMYLCASSLEGGLNEQFFGPGTRLTVL.

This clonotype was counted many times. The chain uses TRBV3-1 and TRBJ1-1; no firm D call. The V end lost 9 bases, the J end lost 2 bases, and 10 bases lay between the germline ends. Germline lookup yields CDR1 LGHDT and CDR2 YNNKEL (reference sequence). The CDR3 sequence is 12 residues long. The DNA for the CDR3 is TGTGCCAGTGGCGCCGTTAACACTGAAGCTTTCTTT. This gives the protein CASGAVNTEAFF.